The TCR beta chain under discussion was sequenced for a study of T cell responses to AZD1222 COVID-19 vaccine. Germline lookup yields CDR1 LNHDA and CDR2 SQIVND (reference sequence). The junction had 5 bases not matched to a gene; V was cut back by 3 bases and J by 4 bases. The CDR3 is 14 amino acids. Assay: immunoSEQ multiplex PCR; the TCRdb copy retains only in-frame clones and omits some. Here the sample spans 100,000 to 110,000 clones, about nine tenths being singletons. Source: peripheral blood, taken on day 0 of AZD1222 vaccination. The V call is TRBV19, the J call TRBJ2-5, with 7 bases that match TRBD2. This sequence was found in an adult in good health. CDR3 protein: CASSISGLRETQYF. The CDR3 DNA sequence: TGTGCCAGTAGTATTAGCGGGTTAAGAGAGACCCAGTACTTC. The full variable domain, its missing parts supplied by reference TRBV19 and TRBJ2-5, is DGGITQSPKYLFRKEGQNVTLSCEQNLNHDAMYWYRQDPGQGLRLIYYSQIVNDFQKGDIAEGYSVSREKKESFPLTVTSAQKNPTAFYLCASSISGLRETQYFGPGTRLLVL.